This T cell receptor (beta chain) was identified during a study of a mutant IDH1 vaccine in newly diagnosed glioma. Study information: Before enrollment, patients got radiotherapy alone, temozolomide alone, or mostly the combination.

Whole-study findings and limits: Changes to the top peripheral T cell clonotypes appeared unrelated to pseudoprogression. Immune responses arising from the vaccine appeared in about 95% of patients.

As to time point: week 5, during vaccination. In the vaccine, a single dose held 300 ug of the mutant IDH1 20-mer peptide, along with topical imiquimod. Germline CDR1 is SGHTA and CDR2 is FQGNSA. Trimming removed 1 base at V and 1 base at J, with 14 bases between. CDR3 length: 17 residues. Here immunoSEQ multiplex PCR was the method, and the copy in TCRdb shows in-frame clones only, minus some. Of more than 35,000 clones in the sample, 70% to 90% were seen once. Comments on this clone: No antigen is known for it.

This TCR came from a man aged 35 to 55 with glioma. Specimen: PBMCs, collected from a glioma patient whose treatment included an IDH1 peptide vaccine. The chain recombines TRBV7-2 with TRBJ1-5; tentative D call: TRBD1 (6 bases). CDR3 amino acids: CASSLVSGGGSNQPQHF. CDR3 in DNA: TGTGCCAGCAGCTTAGTATCGGGGGGCGGAAGCAATCAGCCCCAGCATTTT.